The text below deals with one T cell receptor (beta chain). Its specificity is unknown. TCRdb reprocessed the reads with MiXCR, giving one entry per CDR3 protein. The sample holds hundreds of thousands of distinct CDR3 sequences, about 44% seen once. This entry belongs to a study of T cell repertoires in cytomegalovirus infection. Overall study context: TCR beta signatures that were public indicated CMV infection and matching HLA type. Study conclusions and caveats: HLA-C-restricted CMV-specific TCR beta clonotypes were dominant in the ex vivo response.

Trimming removed 7 bases from V and 2 bases from J; junction bases left unmatched: 10. The CDR3 has 15 residues. CDR1 is SEHNR, CDR2 FQNEAQ, per germline (reference sequence). Here the sequenced sample was cultured PBMCs, taken from culture after CMV antigen stimulation. This chain connects TRBV7-9 to TRBJ2-7, with 8 nucleotides matching TRBD2. The clonotype originates from a human donor in good health (CMV status not recorded). Some clones in this sample may be carry-over from other donors' samples. The CDR3 DNA reads as TGTGCCAGCACACCTTGGCGGGGGGCCGCCTACGAGCAGTACTTC. Amino acids: CASTPWRGAAYEQYF.